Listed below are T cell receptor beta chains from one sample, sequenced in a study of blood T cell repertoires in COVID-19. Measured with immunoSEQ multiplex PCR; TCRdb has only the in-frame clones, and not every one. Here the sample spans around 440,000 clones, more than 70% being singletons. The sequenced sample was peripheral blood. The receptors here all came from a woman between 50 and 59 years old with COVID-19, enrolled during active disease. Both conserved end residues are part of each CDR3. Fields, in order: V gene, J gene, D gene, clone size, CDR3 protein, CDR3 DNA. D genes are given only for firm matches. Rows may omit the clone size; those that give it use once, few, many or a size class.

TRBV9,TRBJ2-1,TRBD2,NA,CASSPNPGGGYNEQFF,TGTGCCAGCAGCCCAAATCCCGGGGGGGGATACAATGAGCAGTTCTTC
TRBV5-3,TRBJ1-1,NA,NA,CARSLKSKMNTEAFF,TGTGCCAGAAGCTTGAAGTCTAAAATGAACACTGAAGCTTTCTTT
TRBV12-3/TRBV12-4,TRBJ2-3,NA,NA,CASRDSYTDTQYF,TGTGCCAGCAGAGATAGTTACACAGATACGCAGTATTTT
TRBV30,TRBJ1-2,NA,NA,CAWRVKGLFNYGYTF,TGTGCCTGGAGAGTTAAAGGACTATTTAACTATGGCTACACCTTC
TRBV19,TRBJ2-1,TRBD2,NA,CASSILAGGPDNEQFF,TGTGCCAGTAGTATTCTAGCGGGGGGGCCTGATAATGAGCAGTTCTTC
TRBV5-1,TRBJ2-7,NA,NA,CASSFGGASLRTYEQYF,TGCGCCAGCAGCTTCGGCGGTGCGTCTCTTAGAACCTACGAGCAGTACTTC
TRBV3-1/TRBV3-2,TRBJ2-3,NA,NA,CASSQDSGTDTQYF,TGTGCCAGCAGCCAAGATTCAGGCACAGATACGCAGTATTTT
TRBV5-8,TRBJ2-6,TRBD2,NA,CASSPMDGPGGSDVLTF,TGTGCCAGCAGCCCCATGGATGGTCCGGGGGGTTCGGACGTCCTGACTTTC
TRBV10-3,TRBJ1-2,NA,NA,CAISEARVYGYTF,TGTGCCATCAGTGAGGCCAGGGTGTATGGCTACACCTTC
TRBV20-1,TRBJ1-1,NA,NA,CSALPLAEAFF,TGCAGTGCCCTACCGTTGGCTGAAGCTTTCTTT
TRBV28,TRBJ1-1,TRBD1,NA,CASSLLTGVNTEAFF,TGTGCCAGCAGTTTACTCACAGGGGTGAACACTGAAGCTTTCTTT
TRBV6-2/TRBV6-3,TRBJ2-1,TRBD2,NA,CASSLTSGGFYEQFF,TGTGCCAGCAGCTTAACTAGCGGGGGCTTCTATGAGCAGTTCTTC
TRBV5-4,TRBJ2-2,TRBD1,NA,CASSPPGQSNTGELFF,TGTGCCAGCAGCCCTCCGGGACAGTCGAACACCGGGGAGCTGTTTTTT
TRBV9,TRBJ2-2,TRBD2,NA,CASSVVSGGYTGELFF,TGTGCCAGCAGCGTAGTGAGCGGGGGGTACACCGGGGAGCTGTTTTTT
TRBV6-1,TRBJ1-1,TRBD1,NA,CASSEKGQITEAFF,TGTGCCAGCAGTGAAAAGGGACAGATCACTGAAGCTTTCTTT
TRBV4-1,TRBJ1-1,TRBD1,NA,CASSRNPGQRNTEAFF,TGCGCCAGCAGCCGGAACCCGGGACAGAGGAACACTGAAGCTTTCTTT
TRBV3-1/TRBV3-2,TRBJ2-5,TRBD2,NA,CASSQARGLGSGTQYF,TGTGCCAGCAGCCAAGCCAGGGGACTAGGATCCGGGACCCAGTACTTC
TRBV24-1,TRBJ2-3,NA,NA,CATSDPGTGGGFTDTQYF,TGTGCCACCAGTGACCCAGGAACAGGGGGGGGATTCACAGATACGCAGTATTTT
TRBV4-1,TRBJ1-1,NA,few,CASSQSSVIGTEAFF,TGCGCCAGCAGCCAATCGTCGGTTATCGGCACTGAAGCTTTCTTT
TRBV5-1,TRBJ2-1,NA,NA,CASSLRVGSSYNEQFF,TGCGCCAGCAGCTTAAGGGTTGGGAGCTCCTACAATGAGCAGTTCTTC
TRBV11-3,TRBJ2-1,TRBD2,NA,CASSLDSAGVAGGNEQFF,TGTGCCAGCAGCTTAGATAGTGCGGGGGTAGCGGGGGGAAATGAGCAGTTCTTC
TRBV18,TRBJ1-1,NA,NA,CASSPLPGLNTEAFF,TGTGCCAGCTCACCACTTCCAGGGCTGAACACTGAAGCTTTCTTT